This section outlines one TCR beta chain sequence together with its context. Its antigen is currently unknown. This record belongs to a study of cytomegalovirus exposure and HLA in healthy donors. Study context: Falling in the Caucasian-associated ancestry cluster were 81% of approximately 400 genotyped donors.

Per germline, CDR1 LGHNA and CDR2 YSLEER. The CDR3 is 16 amino acids. V gave up 0 bases and J gave up 0 bases, with 9 bases separating them. Overall study results and limits: As a later analysis revealed, most CMV-associated TCR beta chains appeared HLA-restricted.

The PCR contained 60 Vbeta and 13 Jbeta primers. This table comes from immunoSEQ multiplex PCR, and its TCRdb copy is limited to in-frame clones, with some not included. This listing includes about 48,000 clones. Sequenced input: PBMCs. The TCR comes from a male donor in good health and CMV-seropositive. The rearrangement links TRBV4-3 to TRBJ1-3, with D perhaps TRBD1 (5 bases). The CDR3 region is CASSQDGGSSGNTIYF. The DNA for the CDR3 is TGCGCCAGCAGCCAAGATGGGGGGAGCTCTGGAAACACCATATATTTT.